These 2 T cell receptor beta chains came from one sample sequenced in a study of shared clonotypes between healthy human individuals. Data came from immunoSEQ multiplex PCR; TCRdb stores just in-frame clones and leaves some out. The sample has about 2.4 million clones, 90% to 95% seen once; the top ten hold over 0.12%. The sequenced sample consisted of naive CD4+ T cells sorted from blood. The subset: CD45RA+ positively selected. Receptors were obtained from a man younger than 30 in good health.

This clone appeared a single time. The V and J genes are TRBV5-8 and TRBJ2-7, with 8 bases that match TRBD2. In germline, CDR1 is SGHTS, CDR2 YDEGEE. The CDR3 spans 15 residues. J gave up 2 bases and V 1 base, and 5 bases lay outside the gene matches. CDR3 in DNA: TGTGCCAGCAGCTTGTCCAGCGGGGGCCCCTACGAGCAGTACTTC. Translated, it gives CASSLSSGGPYEQYF.

The chain has TRBV4-2 and TRBJ1-2; D perhaps matches TRBD1 (5 bases). Trimming removed 1 base at V and 7 bases at J, with 13 bases between. Germline values: CDR1 LGHNA, CDR2 YNFKEQ. This CDR3 has 14 residues. CDR3 in DNA: TGTGCCAGCAGCCAAGCGGAGGTTGGGGGTGGCTACACCTTC. Amino acid sequence: CASSQAEVGGGYTF.